Following are 3 T cell receptor beta chains from one sample sequenced in a study of metastatic and nonmetastatic thyroid tumors. Using MiXCR, TCRdb reanalyzed the PCR reads. The table includes some 30,000 clones, under 30% detected once. No patient received treatment before thyroid surgery. Sequenced sample: blood. The receptor source for this set is a female donor with papillary thyroid cancer or a benign thyroid nodule (not recorded which). Some clones in this sample may be carry-over from other donors' samples.

This clone was picked up many times. The gene calls are TRBV5-4 and TRBJ1-4; TRBD1 agrees at 10 bases. There are 13 residues in the CDR3. Germline V gives CDR1 SGHNT, CDR2 YYREEE (reference sequence). The V segment lost 7 bases and the J segment 8 bases; nucleotides outside the gene matches: 5. DNA for the CDR3: TGTGCCAGCGCTCGGGACAGGGGAGAAAAACTGTTTTTT. Translated: CASARDRGEKLFF. The complete variable domain, with remaining parts taken from reference TRBV5-4 and TRBJ1-4, reads ETGVTQSPTHLIKTRGQQVTLRCSSQSGHNTVSWYQQALGQGPQFIFQYYREEENGRGNFPPRFSGLQFPNYSSELNVNALELDDSALYLCASARDRGEKLFFGSGTQLSVL.

Only a few counts were recorded for this clone. This chain joins TRBV6-1 and TRBJ1-1, with no clear D. The CDR3 has 15 amino acids. V lost 2 bases, J lost 4 bases, and 14 bases lay in between. From germline, CDR1 is MNHNS and CDR2 SASEGT. The CDR3 sequence: CASSENWAAGTEAFF. The CDR3 coding sequence is TGTGCCAGCAGTGAAAATTGGGCGGCGGGCACTGAAGCTTTCTTT.

This clone turned up a few times. V usage is TRBV27 and J usage is TRBJ2-7; the D gene could be TRBD1 or TRBD2 (5 bases each). The CDR3 length is 14 residues. Germline assignment: CDR1 MNHEY and CDR2 SMNVEV (reference sequence). With 1 base removed from V and 4 bases from J, the gap between germline ends came to 11 bases. Here the CDR3 reads CASSLFGTGYEQYF. The CDR3 coding sequence is TGTGCCAGCAGTTTATTCGGGACGGGTTACGAGCAGTACTTC.